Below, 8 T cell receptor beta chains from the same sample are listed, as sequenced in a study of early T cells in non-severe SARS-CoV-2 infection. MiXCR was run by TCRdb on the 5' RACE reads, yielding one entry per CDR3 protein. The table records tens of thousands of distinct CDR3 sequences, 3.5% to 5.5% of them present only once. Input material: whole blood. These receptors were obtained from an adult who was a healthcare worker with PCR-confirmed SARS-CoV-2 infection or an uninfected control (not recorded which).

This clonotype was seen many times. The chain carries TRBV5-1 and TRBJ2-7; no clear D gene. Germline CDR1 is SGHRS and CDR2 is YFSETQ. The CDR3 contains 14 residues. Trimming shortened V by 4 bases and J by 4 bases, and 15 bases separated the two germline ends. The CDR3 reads CASSPVNPGYEQYF. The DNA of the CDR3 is TGCGCCAGCAGCCCGGTTAATCCCGGTTACGAGCAGTACTTC.

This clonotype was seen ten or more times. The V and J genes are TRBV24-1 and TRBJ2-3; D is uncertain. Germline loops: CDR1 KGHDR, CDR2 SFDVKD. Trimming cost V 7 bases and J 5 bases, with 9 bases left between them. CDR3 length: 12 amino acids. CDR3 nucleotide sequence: TGTGCCACCAGCCTTCCGGAAGATACGCAGTATTTT. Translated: CATSLPEDTQYF.

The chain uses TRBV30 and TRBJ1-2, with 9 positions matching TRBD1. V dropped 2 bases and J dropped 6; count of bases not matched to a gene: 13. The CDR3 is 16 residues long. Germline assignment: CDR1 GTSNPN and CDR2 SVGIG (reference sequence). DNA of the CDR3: TGTGCCTGGAGTTCTCCCCGGGGACAGGGAGTCGATGGCTACACCTTC. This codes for CAWSSPRGQGVDGYTF.

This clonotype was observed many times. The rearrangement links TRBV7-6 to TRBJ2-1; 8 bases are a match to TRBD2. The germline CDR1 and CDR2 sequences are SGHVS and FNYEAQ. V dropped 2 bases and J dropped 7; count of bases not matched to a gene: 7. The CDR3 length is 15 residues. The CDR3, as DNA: TGTGCCAGCAGCTTATGGGCGGGGGGCCTTAATGAGCAGTTCTTC. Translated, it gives CASSLWAGGLNEQFF.

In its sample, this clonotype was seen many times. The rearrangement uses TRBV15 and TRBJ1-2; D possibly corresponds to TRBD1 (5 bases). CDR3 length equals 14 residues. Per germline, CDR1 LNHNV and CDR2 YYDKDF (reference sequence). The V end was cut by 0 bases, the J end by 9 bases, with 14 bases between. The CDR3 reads CATSRDNGGRSYTF. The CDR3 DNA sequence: TGTGCCACCAGCAGAGATAACGGGGGAAGGAGCTACACCTTC.

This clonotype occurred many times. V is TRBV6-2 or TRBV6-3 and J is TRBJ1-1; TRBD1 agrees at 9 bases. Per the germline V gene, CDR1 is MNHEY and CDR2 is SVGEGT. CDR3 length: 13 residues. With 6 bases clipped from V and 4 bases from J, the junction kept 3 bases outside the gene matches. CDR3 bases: TGTGCCAGCAGACAGGGGGCGAGCACTGAAGCTTTCTTT. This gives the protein CASRQGASTEAFF.

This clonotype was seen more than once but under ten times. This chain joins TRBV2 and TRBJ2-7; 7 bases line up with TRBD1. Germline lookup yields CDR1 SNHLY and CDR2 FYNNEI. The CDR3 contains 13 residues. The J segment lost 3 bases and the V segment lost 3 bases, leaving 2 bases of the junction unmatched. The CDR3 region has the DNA TGTGCCAGCAGTGAGAGGGACAGCTACGAGCAGTACTTC. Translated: CASSERDSYEQYF. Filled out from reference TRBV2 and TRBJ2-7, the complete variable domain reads EPEVTQTPSHQVTQMGQEVILRCVPISNHLYFYWYRQILGQKVEFLVSFYNNEISEKSEIFDDQFSVERPDGSNFTLKIRSTKLEDSAMYFCASSERDSYEQYFGPGTRLTVT.

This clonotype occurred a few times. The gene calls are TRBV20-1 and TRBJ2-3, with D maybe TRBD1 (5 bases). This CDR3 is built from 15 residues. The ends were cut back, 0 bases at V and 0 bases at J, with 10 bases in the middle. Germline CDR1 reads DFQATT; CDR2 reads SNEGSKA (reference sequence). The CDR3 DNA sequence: TGCAGTGCTAGAGAGACAGCCACTAGCACAGATACGCAGTATTTT. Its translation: CSARETATSTDTQYF.